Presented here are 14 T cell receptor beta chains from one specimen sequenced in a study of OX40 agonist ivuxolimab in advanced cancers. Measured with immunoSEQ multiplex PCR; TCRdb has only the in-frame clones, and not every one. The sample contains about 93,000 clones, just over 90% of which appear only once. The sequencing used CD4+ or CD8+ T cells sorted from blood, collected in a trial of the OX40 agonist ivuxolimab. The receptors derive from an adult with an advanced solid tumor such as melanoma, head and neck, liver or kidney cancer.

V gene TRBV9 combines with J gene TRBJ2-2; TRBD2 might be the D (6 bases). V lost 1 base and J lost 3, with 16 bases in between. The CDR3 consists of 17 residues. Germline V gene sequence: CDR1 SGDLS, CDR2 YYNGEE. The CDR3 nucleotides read TGTGCCAGCAGCGTATTTCGCCGGAGCGGGCACACCGGGGAGCTGTTTTTT. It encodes CASSVFRRSGHTGELFF.

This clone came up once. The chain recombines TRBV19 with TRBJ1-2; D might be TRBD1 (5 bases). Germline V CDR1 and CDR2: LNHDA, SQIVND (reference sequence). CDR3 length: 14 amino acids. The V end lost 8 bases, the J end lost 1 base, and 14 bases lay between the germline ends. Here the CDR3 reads CASALAGNNYGYTF. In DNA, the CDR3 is TGTGCCAGTGCCTTGGCAGGGAATAACTATGGCTACACCTTC.

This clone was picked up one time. The CDR3: CASSLLSRAGPLHF. The CDR3 nucleotides read TGTGCCAGCAGTTTGCTATCCAGGGCTGGACCCCTCCACTTT. V gene TRBV27 combines with J gene TRBJ1-6; D is perhaps TRBD1 (5 bases). The CDR3 runs 14 residues. V lost 3 bases and J lost 12, with 15 bases in between. The germline V gene has CDR1 MNHEY and CDR2 SMNVEV (reference sequence).

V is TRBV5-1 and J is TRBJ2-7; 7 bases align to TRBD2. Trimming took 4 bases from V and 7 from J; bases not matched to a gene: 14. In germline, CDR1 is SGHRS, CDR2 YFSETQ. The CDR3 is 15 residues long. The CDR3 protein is CASSKWSSAGEEQYF. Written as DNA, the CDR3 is TGCGCCAGCAGCAAGTGGTCCTCGGCGGGGGAAGAGCAGTACTTC. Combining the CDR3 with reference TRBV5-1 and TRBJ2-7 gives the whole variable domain KAGVTQTPRYLIKTRGQQVTLSCSPISGHRSVSWYQQTPGQGLQFLFEYFSETQRNKGNFPGRFSGRQFSNSRSEMNVSTLELGDSALYLCASSKWSSAGEEQYFGPGTRLTVT.

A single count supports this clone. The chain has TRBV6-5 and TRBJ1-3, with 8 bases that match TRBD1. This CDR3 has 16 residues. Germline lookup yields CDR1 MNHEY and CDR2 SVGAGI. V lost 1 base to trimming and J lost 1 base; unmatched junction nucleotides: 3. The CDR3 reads CASSYFRQGSGNTIYF. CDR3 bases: TGTGCCAGCAGTTACTTCCGACAGGGGTCTGGAAACACCATATATTTT.

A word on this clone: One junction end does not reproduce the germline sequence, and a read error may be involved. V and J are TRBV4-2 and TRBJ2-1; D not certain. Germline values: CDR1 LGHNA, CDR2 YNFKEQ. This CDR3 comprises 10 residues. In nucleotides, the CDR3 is TGTGCCAGCAGCCAAGTTCGTTCGATCTTC. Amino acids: CASSQVRSIF.

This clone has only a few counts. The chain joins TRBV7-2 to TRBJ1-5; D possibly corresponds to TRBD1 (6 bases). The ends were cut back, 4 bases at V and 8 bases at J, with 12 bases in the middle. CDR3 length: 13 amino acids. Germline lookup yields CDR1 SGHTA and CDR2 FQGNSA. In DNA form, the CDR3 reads TGTGCCAGCAGCTCCGGGACACTAAAGCCCCAGCATTTT. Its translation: CASSSGTLKPQHF.

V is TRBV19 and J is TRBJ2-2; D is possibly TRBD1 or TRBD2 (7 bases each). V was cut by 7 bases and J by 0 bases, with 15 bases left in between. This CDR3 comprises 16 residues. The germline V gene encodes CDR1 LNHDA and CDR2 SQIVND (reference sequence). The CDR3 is CASNPRGGANTGELFF. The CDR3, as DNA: TGTGCCAGTAATCCCAGGGGGGGCGCGAACACCGGGGAGCTGTTTTTT.

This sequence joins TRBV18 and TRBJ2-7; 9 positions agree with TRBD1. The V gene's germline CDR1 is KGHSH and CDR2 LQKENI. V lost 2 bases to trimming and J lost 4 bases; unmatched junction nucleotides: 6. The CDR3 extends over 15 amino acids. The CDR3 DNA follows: TGTGCCAGCTCACCAAGCTTACAGGGGGCATACGAGCAGTACTTC. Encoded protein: CASSPSLQGAYEQYF.

In DNA, the CDR3 is TGTGCCAGCAGCGTAGTCGGAGCCCCTGAGCAGTTCTTC. Its protein product is CASSVVGAPEQFF. The chain employs TRBV9 and TRBJ2-1, with D uncertain. This CDR3 comprises 13 residues. CDR1 is SGDLS, CDR2 YYNGEE, per germline. V dropped 0 bases and J dropped 9 bases, with 10 bases sitting between them.

CDR3 in amino acids: CASSVGGADEKLFF. The CDR3 nucleotides are TGTGCCAGCAGCGTGGGGGGCGCGGATGAAAAACTGTTTTTT. This rearrangement joins TRBV9 to TRBJ1-4; tentative D call: TRBD1 (6 bases). CDR1 is SGDLS, CDR2 YYNGEE, per germline. The CDR3 is made up of 14 amino acids. V was cut by 2 bases and J by 6 bases, with 11 bases left in between.

The CDR3 DNA sequence: TGTGCCAGCAGTGCCCTGGGGACGACCTACAATGAGCAGTTCTTC. Translated, it gives CASSALGTTYNEQFF. The rearrangement uses TRBV6-1 and TRBJ2-1; D is tentatively TRBD1 or TRBD2 (5 bases each). This CDR3 has 15 amino acids. Per germline, CDR1 MNHNS and CDR2 SASEGT. Trimming stripped 4 bases from V and 2 bases from J, with 12 bases between.

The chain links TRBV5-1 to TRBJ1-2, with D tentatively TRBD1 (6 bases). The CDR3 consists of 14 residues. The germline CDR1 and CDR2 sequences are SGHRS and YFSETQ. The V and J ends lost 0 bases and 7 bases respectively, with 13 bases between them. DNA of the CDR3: TGCGCCAGCAGCTTGGAGCCGGGGGCTGGTGGCTACACCTTC. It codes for CASSLEPGAGGYTF. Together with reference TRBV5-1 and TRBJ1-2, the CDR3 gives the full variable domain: KAGVTQTPRYLIKTRGQQVTLSCSPISGHRSVSWYQQTPGQGLQFLFEYFSETQRNKGNFPGRFSGRQFSNSRSEMNVSTLELGDSALYLCASSLEPGAGGYTFGSGTRLTVV.

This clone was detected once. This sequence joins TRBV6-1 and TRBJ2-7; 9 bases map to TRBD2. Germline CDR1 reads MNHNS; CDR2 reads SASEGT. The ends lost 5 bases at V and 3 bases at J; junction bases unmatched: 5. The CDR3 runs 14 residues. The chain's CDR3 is CASSSASGDYEQYF. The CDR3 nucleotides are TGTGCCAGCAGTAGCGCTAGCGGGGACTACGAGCAGTACTTC.